This T cell receptor (beta chain) was sequenced during a study of CD8+CD57+ T cells in acquired aplastic anemia. In the study overall: Sorted CD4+ and CD8+ cells yielded DNA averaging approximately 3.5 ug. CD4+ cell libraries from healthy donors averaged approximately 9.8 million reads. Study results and caveats: Shared by patients and controls, some 29 CD8+ CDR3s were abundant in patients. Patients and controls had CD8+ Simpson's diversity values that were not significantly distinct.

As to this clonotype: What it binds is unknown.

Genomic DNA acted as the template from which TCR beta VDJ combination and CDR3 sequence profiling were carried out. TCRdb reprocessed the reads with MiXCR, giving one entry per CDR3 protein. The data show about 210,000 distinct CDR3 sequences, 61% seen once. Looked up from germline, CDR1 is LNHNV and CDR2 is YYDKDF (reference sequence). This CDR3 spans 16 amino acids. The V gene lost 0 bases and the J gene lost 1 base, with 10 bases spanning the gap. This chain connects TRBV15 to TRBJ1-3, with D hard to call. This TCR derives from a human donor in good health. The sequenced sample was sorted CD4+, CD8+, or CD8+CD57+ T cells (not recorded which) from PBMCs. CDR3 in amino acids: CATSRDLGVSGNTIYF. The CDR3 nucleotides are TGTGCCACCAGCAGAGATCTGGGAGTATCTGGAAACACCATATATTTT.